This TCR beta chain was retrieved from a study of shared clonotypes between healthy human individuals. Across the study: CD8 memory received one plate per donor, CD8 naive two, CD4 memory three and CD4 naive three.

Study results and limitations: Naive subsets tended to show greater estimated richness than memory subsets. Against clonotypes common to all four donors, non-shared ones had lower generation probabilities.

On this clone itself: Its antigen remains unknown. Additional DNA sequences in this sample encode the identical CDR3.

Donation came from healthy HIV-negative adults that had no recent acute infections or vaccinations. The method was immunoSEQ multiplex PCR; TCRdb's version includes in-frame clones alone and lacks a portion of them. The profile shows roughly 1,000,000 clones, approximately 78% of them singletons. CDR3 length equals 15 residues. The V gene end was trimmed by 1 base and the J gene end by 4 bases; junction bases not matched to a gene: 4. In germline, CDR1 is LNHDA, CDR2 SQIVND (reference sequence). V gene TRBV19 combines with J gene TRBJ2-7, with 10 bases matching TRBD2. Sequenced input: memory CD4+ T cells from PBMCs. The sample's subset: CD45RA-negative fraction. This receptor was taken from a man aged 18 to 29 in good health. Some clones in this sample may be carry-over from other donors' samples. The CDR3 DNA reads TGTGCCAGTAGTATAGTCGCTAGCGGGAGTTACGAGCAGTACTTC. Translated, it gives CASSIVASGSYEQYF.